The rows below give T cell receptor beta chains drawn from one sample of a study of T cell changes during pregnancy in multiple sclerosis. Profiling relied on immunoSEQ multiplex PCR, and the TCRdb table lists in-frame clones only, not all of them. The sample holds roughly 100,000 clones; around 90% are singletons and the top ten take less than 2%. Sequencing was performed on peripheral blood, taken before pregnancy. The receptors shown here come from a female donor with multiple sclerosis, enrolled in a pregnancy study. The CDR3 runs from the conserved cysteine through the conserved F or W. Each record gives: clone size, D gene, V gene, J gene, CDR3 DNA, CDR3 protein. A D gene is named only where the DNA matches it firmly. Size values are once, few and many counts, or a class for expanded clones, and some rows have none.

>NA|NA|TRBV4-2|TRBJ2-1
TGTGCCAGCAGCCAAGTATCATACGGGGGGCCTAATGAGCAGTTCTTC
CASSQVSYGGPNEQFF
>NA|TRBD1|TRBV15|TRBJ2-5
TGTGCCACCAGCAGGGGGACAGGAGAGACCCAGTACTTC
CATSRGTGETQYF
>NA|NA|TRBV9|TRBJ2-7
TGTGCCAGCAGCGTAAATACGGGGAACGAGCAGTACTTC
CASSVNTGNEQYF
>NA|TRBD1|TRBV19|TRBJ1-1
TGTGCCAGTAGTATGAACAGGGGAACTGAAGCTTTCTTT
CASSMNRGTEAFF
>NA|TRBD2|TRBV9|TRBJ2-5
TGTGCCAGCAGCTCACAACCCAGCGGGGGGGCAGAGACCCAGTACTTC
CASSSQPSGGAETQYF
>once|TRBD1|TRBV7-3|TRBJ2-7
TGTGCCAGCAGCTTAACGGGGACAGGCTACGAGCAGTACTTC
CASSLTGTGYEQYF
>NA|TRBD2|TRBV5-1|TRBJ2-2
TGCGCCAGCAGCTTCAGCGGGAGTAGGACCGGGGAGCTGTTTTTT
CASSFSGSRTGELFF
>NA|TRBD2|TRBV5-1|TRBJ2-5
TGCGCCAGCAGCTCGGGGAGGGGAGGCGAGACCCAGTACTTC
CASSSGRGGETQYF
>NA|NA|TRBV27|TRBJ1-2
TGTGCCAGCAGTTTCTCCAGGAACTATGGCTACACCTTC
CASSFSRNYGYTF
>NA|TRBD2|TRBV9|TRBJ2-3
TGTGCCAGCAGCGACCCTAGCGGGGGGCCCAGCACAGATACGCAGTATTTT
CASSDPSGGPSTDTQYF
>NA|TRBD2|TRBV5-1|TRBJ2-1
TGCGCCAGCAGCACTAGCGGGAGAGGGTCCTACAATGAGCAGTTCTTC
CASSTSGRGSYNEQFF
>NA|NA|TRBV5-1|TRBJ1-2
TGCGCCAGCAGCTTGGAGTCGGTAAACTATGGCTACACCTTC
CASSLESVNYGYTF
>NA|NA|TRBV6-6|TRBJ1-1
TGTGCCAGCAGCCAACGGTACATGAGGAATACTGAAGCTTTCTTT
CASSQRYMRNTEAFF
>few|TRBD1|TRBV6-1|TRBJ2-1
TGTGCCAGCAGTACGACAGGGGTGGGTGAGCAGTTCTTC
CASSTTGVGEQFF
>NA|TRBD2|TRBV29-1|TRBJ2-7
TGCAGCGTTGAAGGACTAGCGGGCCTCTCCTACGAGCAGTACTTC
CSVEGLAGLSYEQYF
>NA|TRBD1|TRBV27|TRBJ2-7
TGTGCCAGCAGTTGGGACAGTACCTACGAGCAGTACTTC
CASSWDSTYEQYF
>NA|NA|TRBV7-7|TRBJ2-5
TGTGCTGTACGCGTGGGGGGGGCTTCGTGGGAGACCCAGTACTTC
CAVRVGGASWETQYF
>few|TRBD1|TRBV30|TRBJ1-5
TGTGCCTGGACCAGGGGGCTGAATCAGCCCCAGCATTTT
CAWTRGLNQPQHF
>NA|NA|TRBV9|TRBJ2-7
TGTGCCAGCAGCGCCTCTCAGCGGAGCTACGAGCAGTACTTC
CASSASQRSYEQYF
>once|NA|TRBV7-9|TRBJ1-1
TGTGCCAGCAGCTCCCCCCCCAGTAAGACAGCGAACACTGAAGCTTTCTTT
CASSSPPSKTANTEAFF
>NA|NA|TRBV9|TRBJ1-6
TGTGCCAGCAGCGTAGACGGGGGAGATAATTCACCCCTCCACTTT
CASSVDGGDNSPLHF
>NA|TRBD2|TRBV20-1|TRBJ2-1
TGCAGTGCTGGCGGGAGGATTCAATTCTTC
CSAGGRIQFF
>NA|TRBD2|TRBV19|TRBJ2-1
TGTGCCAGTAGTTCTCCACTAGCGGGGGGGACGGATGAGCAGTTCTTC
CASSSPLAGGTDEQFF
>NA|TRBD2|TRBV5-1|TRBJ2-2
TGCGCCAGCAGCAGCATAGCGGGGGCCGACACCGGGGAGCTGTTTTTT
CASSSIAGADTGELFF
>NA|TRBD1|TRBV27|TRBJ2-1
TGTGCCAGCAGTTCACGACGGGACAGGGGTGAGCAGTTCTTC
CASSSRRDRGEQFF
>few|NA|TRBV6-6|TRBJ2-7
TGTGCCAGCATCCAGACCGGGACAAGCTACGAGCAGTACTTC
CASIQTGTSYEQYF
>NA|TRBD1|TRBV7-6|TRBJ1-5
TGTGCCAGCAGCACTAGGACAGGGGAAGGCAATCAGCCCCAGCATTTT
CASSTRTGEGNQPQHF
>NA|NA|TRBV29-1|TRBJ2-7
TGCAGCGTTGTCGGGAGTAATTACGAGCAGTACTTC
CSVVGSNYEQYF
>NA|NA|TRBV28|TRBJ1-1
TGTGCCAGCAGGCAGCCTGGGGGGGCCCGGATGAGGAACACTGAAGCTTTCTTT
CASRQPGGARMRNTEAFF
>once|NA|TRBV2|TRBJ2-5
TGTGCCAGCAGTGAAGAGGCTAGCGCCCGAGAGACCCAGTACTTC
CASSEEASARETQYF
>NA|NA|TRBV6-1|TRBJ1-1
TGTGCCAGCAGTCCTAGGGGGAACACTGAAGCTTTCTTT
CASSPRGNTEAFF
>few|NA|TRBV2|TRBJ1-6
TGTGCCAGCAGCCCCACAGGGTCGGATTCACCCCTCCACTTT
CASSPTGSDSPLHF
>NA|NA|TRBV6-6|TRBJ1-2
TGTGCCAGCAGCCGTGATGGCTACACCTTC
CASSRDGYTF
>NA|TRBD2|TRBV5-6|TRBJ2-7
TGTGCCAGCACCAGAGGGAGGGGCCTCGGGTCTTACGAGCAGTACTTC
CASTRGRGLGSYEQYF
>NA|TRBD2|TRBV10-3|TRBJ2-3
TGTGCCATCGCGAAGGGAGGGGATACGCAGTATTTT
CAIAKGGDTQYF
>NA|TRBD2|TRBV9|TRBJ2-2
TGTGCCAGCAGCCACTCTCAAGCGGGAGGGCCTGCCGGGGAGCTGTTTTTT
CASSHSQAGGPAGELFF
>NA|TRBD1|TRBV12-5|TRBJ1-1
TGTGCTAGTGGTTCCTCAGTCACCCGGGACAGCCACACTGAAGCTTTCTTT
CASGSSVTRDSHTEAFF
>NA|NA|TRBV7-9|TRBJ2-3
TGTGCCAGCAGCTTGGCGCGGGCCGACACAGATACGCAGTATTTT
CASSLARADTDTQYF
>NA|NA|TRBV6-5|TRBJ1-1
TGTGCCAGTGGCCACAGGGCCGACACTGAAGCTTTCTTT
CASGHRADTEAFF
>NA|TRBD1|TRBV11-3|TRBJ2-7
TGTGCCAGCAGCTGGAGCCCGGGACAGGGCAGATACGAGCAGTACTTC
CASSWSPGQGRYEQYF
>NA|TRBD1|TRBV4-1|TRBJ1-2
TGCGCCAGCCGCTTCATAAAGACAGGGGGCCGCTATGGCTACACCTTC
CASRFIKTGGRYGYTF
>few|NA|TRBV7-9|TRBJ2-1
TGTGCCAGCAGCTTATCGGCCAGGGGACATGAGCAGTTCTTC
CASSLSARGHEQFF
>NA|TRBD1|TRBV28|TRBJ1-6
TGTGCCAGCATCCTGGCCGGGGACAGTTCACCCCTCCACTTT
CASILAGDSSPLHF
>NA|NA|TRBV7-9|TRBJ2-1
TGTGCCAGCAGCATCCGGGACTGGGACAATGAGCAGTTCTTC
CASSIRDWDNEQFF
>NA|NA|TRBV9|TRBJ1-3
TGTGCCAGCAGCGGGGGGGGCCCCGGAGGGCTATCTGGAAACACCATATATTTT
CASSGGGPGGLSGNTIYF
>NA|NA|TRBV27|TRBJ1-2
TGTGCCAGCAGTTTAAAGGAGTTCTATGGCTACACCTTC
CASSLKEFYGYTF
>NA|NA|TRBV7-2|TRBJ2-7
TGTGCCAGCAGCTTAAGCCAGGGGAGATACGAGCAGTACTTC
CASSLSQGRYEQYF
>NA|NA|TRBV6-5|TRBJ1-6
TGTGCCAGCAGCCCGAACAGGGACTCACCCCTCCACTTT
CASSPNRDSPLHF
>once|NA|TRBV4-3|TRBJ2-1
TGCGCCAGCAGCCAAGAGGCGGCAGACTACAATGAGCAGTTCTTC
CASSQEAADYNEQFF
>NA|NA|TRBV6-1|TRBJ1-4
TGTGCCAGCAGTATGAGGAATAATGAAAAACTGTTTTTT
CASSMRNNEKLFF
>NA|NA|TRBV21-1|TRBJ2-7
TGTGCCAGCAGCTACCGGGACAGCTACGAGCAGTACTTC
CASSYRDSYEQYF
>NA|TRBD2|TRBV27|TRBJ2-7
TGTGCCAGCAGTTTAGAGCGGGGTGCCTACGAGCAGTACTTC
CASSLERGAYEQYF
>NA|NA|TRBV30|TRBJ1-4
TGTGCCTGGACCCGAGGGGGGGCCGGGGAAAAACTGTTTTTT
CAWTRGGAGEKLFF
>once|NA|TRBV7-9|TRBJ1-1
TGTGCCAGCAGCTCGCCTGACAGTCCTAAGCGTCCTGAAGCTTTCTTT
CASSSPDSPKRPEAFF
>NA|TRBD1|TRBV2|TRBJ1-5
TGTGCCAGCAGTGCTGCGGGACAGCCCATCTTTTATAGCAATCAGCCCCAGCATTTT
CASSAAGQPIFYSNQPQHF